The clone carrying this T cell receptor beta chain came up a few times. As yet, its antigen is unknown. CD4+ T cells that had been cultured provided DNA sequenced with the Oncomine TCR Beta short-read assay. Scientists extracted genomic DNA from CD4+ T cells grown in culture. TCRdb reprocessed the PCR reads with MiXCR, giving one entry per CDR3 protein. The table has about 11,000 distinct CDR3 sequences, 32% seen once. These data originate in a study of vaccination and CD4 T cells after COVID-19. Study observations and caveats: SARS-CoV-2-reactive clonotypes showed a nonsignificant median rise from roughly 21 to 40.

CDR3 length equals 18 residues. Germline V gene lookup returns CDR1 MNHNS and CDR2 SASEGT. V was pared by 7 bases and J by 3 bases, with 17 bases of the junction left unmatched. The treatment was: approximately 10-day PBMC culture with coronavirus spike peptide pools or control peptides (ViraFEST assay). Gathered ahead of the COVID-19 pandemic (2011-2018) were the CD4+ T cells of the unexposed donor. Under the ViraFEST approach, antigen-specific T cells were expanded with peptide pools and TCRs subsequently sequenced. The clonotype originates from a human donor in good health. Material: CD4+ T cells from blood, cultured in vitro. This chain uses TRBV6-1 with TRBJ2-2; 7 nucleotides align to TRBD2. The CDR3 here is CASTDTLVGLRYTGELFF. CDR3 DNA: TGTGCCAGCACCGACACTCTTGTGGGACTACGGTACACCGGGGAGCTGTTTTTT.